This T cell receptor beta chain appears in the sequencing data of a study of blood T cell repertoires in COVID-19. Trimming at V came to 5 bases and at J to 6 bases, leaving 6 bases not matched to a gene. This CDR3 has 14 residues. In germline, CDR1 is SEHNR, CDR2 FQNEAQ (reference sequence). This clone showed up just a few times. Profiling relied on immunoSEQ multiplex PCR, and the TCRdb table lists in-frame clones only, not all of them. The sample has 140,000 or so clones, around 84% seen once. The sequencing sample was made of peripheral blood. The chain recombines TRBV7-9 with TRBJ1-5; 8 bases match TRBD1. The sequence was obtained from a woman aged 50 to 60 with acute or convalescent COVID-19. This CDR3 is CASSTDREGQPQHF. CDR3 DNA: TGTGCCAGCAGCACGGACAGGGAGGGTCAGCCCCAGCATTTT.